This T cell receptor beta chain came from a study of regulatory T cells in long-lasting Graves disease. Study overall: Patients met the persistent Graves' disease definition after over 5 years of antithyroid drugs with positive TSH receptor antibodies.

Arm-PCR with iRepertoire HTBI primers amplified the CDR3 regions for these TCR beta libraries. From the multiplex PCR reads, TCRdb called clonotypes with MiXCR, one entry per CDR3 protein. The sample consists of 300,000 or so distinct CDR3 sequences, roughly a fifth of them appearing once. Germline V lookup: CDR1 SGHTA, CDR2 FQGNSA. This CDR3 contains 15 residues. Trimming removed 1 base from V and 0 bases from J, with 7 bases in between. In its sample, this clonotype was seen many times. Antigen: not known. Time point in this sample: persistent/refractory GD, antithyroid drugs over 5 years with positive TRAb. TCR sequences were obtained from RNA taken from PBMCs. Study-level results: Persistent disease was associated with favored TRBV28 usage and with favored use of TRBJ1-2 and TRBJ2-5.

Sequencing was performed on peripheral blood mononuclear cells (PBMCs), taken when the disease was refractory, from a patient treated with antithyroid drugs. The receptor was isolated from a female donor with Graves disease. This chain uses TRBV7-2 with TRBJ1-5; the D is unclear. The CDR3 sequence: CASSLVDGSNQPQHF. The CDR3 DNA reads as TGTGCCAGCAGCTTAGTAGACGGTAGCAATCAGCCCCAGCATTTT.